Shown below are 19 T cell receptor beta chains from a single sample sequenced in a study of shared clonotypes between healthy human individuals. The repertoire was sequenced with immunoSEQ multiplex PCR; TCRdb's copy has only in-frame clones and lacks some. The profile shows approximately 2,000,000 clones, around 95% of them singletons. CD8 cells regarded as naive lacked CD45RO, were positively chosen for CCR7, and omitted terminally differentiated effector memory CD45RA+ cells. The sequencing input was naive CD8+ T cells from PBMCs. These receptors were obtained from a man between 18 and 35 years old in good health. Some clones in this sample may be carry-over from other donors' samples.

J is TRBJ2-5 and V is TRBV6-4; D may be TRBD1 (5 bases). Germline values: CDR1 MRHNA, CDR2 SNTAGT. This CDR3 has 15 residues. The germline V and J ends were trimmed by 2 bases and 2 bases, with 12 bases remaining between them. As DNA, the CDR3 is TGTGCCAGCAGTGACAGGGGCAAACCTCAAGAGACCCAGTACTTC. Encoded protein: CASSDRGKPQETQYF.

As regards this clone: Different DNA sequences within this sample yield the same CDR3. The chain links TRBV27 to TRBJ2-1; D might be TRBD1 (6 bases). The CDR3 runs 13 residues. Germline assignment: CDR1 MNHEY and CDR2 SMNVEV (reference sequence). Trimming cost V 3 bases and J 3 bases, with 6 bases left between them. The CDR3 region has the DNA TGTGCCAGCAGTTTGGACAGCTACAATGAGCAGTTCTTC. Amino acids: CASSLDSYNEQFF.

The chain has TRBV6-1 and TRBJ2-1, with 7 bases aligning to TRBD1. The CDR3 extends over 13 amino acids. CDR1 and CDR2 from the germline V gene are MNHNS and SASEGT. V was pared by 7 bases and J by 2 bases, with 2 bases of the junction left unmatched. The CDR3 sequence is CASITGAYNEQFF. The CDR3 region has the DNA TGTGCCAGCATCACAGGGGCCTACAATGAGCAGTTCTTC.

As to this clone: Other DNA sequences of this sample code for an identical CDR3. CDR3 bases: TGCAGCGTTGAAGATCGGGGCAGGGCCTATGGCTACACCTTC. Translation: CSVEDRGRAYGYTF. V and J are TRBV29-1 and TRBJ1-2; perhaps TRBD1 as D (5 bases). Trimming removed 0 bases from V and 4 bases from J, with 12 bases in between. The length of the CDR3 is 14 residues. The germline V gene encodes CDR1 SQVTM and CDR2 ANQGSEA.

This chain links TRBV7-2 with TRBJ2-3, with D tentatively TRBD2 (6 bases). This CDR3 spans 17 amino acids. The germline V gene has CDR1 SGHTA and CDR2 FQGNSA. V was shortened by 2 bases and J by 3 bases, with 18 bases between the two germline ends. The CDR3 bases are TGTGCCAGCAGCTTATGGGTGCGGGAAAGGGTGACAGATACGCAGTATTTT. It is translated as CASSLWVRERVTDTQYF.

The V gene is TRBV5-8, the J gene TRBJ2-1; no definite D call. The V end lost 0 bases, the J end lost 2 bases, and 6 bases lay between the germline ends. Per the germline V gene, CDR1 is SGHTS and CDR2 is YDEGEE. The CDR3 has 14 residues. The CDR3 spells CASSLALAYNEQFF. DNA of the CDR3: TGTGCCAGCAGCTTGGCTCTAGCCTACAATGAGCAGTTCTTC.

Details on this clone: Other DNA sequences within the sample encode an identical CDR3. This chain connects TRBV6-6 to TRBJ2-7; 12 bases are a match to TRBD1. This CDR3 spans 14 amino acids. The V segment lost 6 bases and the J segment 4 bases; nucleotides outside the gene matches: 4. Germline assignment: CDR1 MNHNY and CDR2 SVGAGI (reference sequence). CDR3 in DNA: TGTGCCAGCAGCCCGGGACAGGGGGCGTACGAGCAGTACTTC. Protein sequence: CASSPGQGAYEQYF.

The J gene is TRBJ1-2, the V gene TRBV18, with D unresolved. Trimming left V 0 bases short and J 8 bases short, with 7 bases between. CDR1 and CDR2 (germline): KGHSH, LQKENI. The CDR3 runs to 12 residues. The CDR3, as DNA: TGTGCCAGCTCACCACCACGGGCCGGCTACACCTTC. It yields the protein CASSPPRAGYTF.

The chain links TRBV4-3 to TRBJ2-7; 13 nucleotides match TRBD2. Germline loops: CDR1 LGHNA, CDR2 YSLEER. After removal of 3 bases from V and 7 bases from J, the junction contained 6 bases not matched to a gene. The CDR3 has 15 residues. This chain's CDR3 is CASSHGLAGAREQYF. CDR3 bases: TGCGCCAGCAGCCACGGACTAGCGGGAGCTCGGGAGCAGTACTTC.

V gene TRBV5-4 combines with J gene TRBJ2-5; TRBD1 matches at 8 bases. Germline values: CDR1 SGHNT, CDR2 YYREEE (reference sequence). With V trimmed by 2 bases and J by 5 bases, 5 bases remained unmatched. The CDR3 has 14 residues. CDR3 region: CASSFTGGGETQYF. The DNA of the CDR3 is TGTGCCAGCAGCTTTACAGGGGGAGGCGAGACCCAGTACTTC.

This chain uses TRBV15 with TRBJ2-5; the D call may be TRBD1 or TRBD2 (5 bases each). The CDR3 runs 17 residues. Germline V gene data show CDR1 as LNHNV and CDR2 as YYDKDF (reference sequence). Trimming stripped 0 bases from V and 4 bases from J, with 18 bases between. The CDR3 spells CATSRDLGTAPGETQYF. The CDR3 DNA reads TGTGCCACCAGCAGAGATTTGGGGACGGCTCCCGGAGAGACCCAGTACTTC.

This chain connects TRBV6-6 to TRBJ2-1, with a possible D match to TRBD1 (6 bases). The CDR3 length is 14 residues. The V gene lost 6 bases and the J gene lost 8 bases, with 17 bases spanning the gap. Germline CDR1 is MNHNY and CDR2 is SVGAGI (reference sequence). The CDR3 here is CASSKRQERYEQFF. In DNA, the CDR3 is TGTGCCAGCAGCAAGAGACAGGAGAGGTATGAGCAGTTCTTC.

The chain is built from TRBV7-6 and TRBJ2-7; 10 bases align to TRBD2. This CDR3 is built from 16 residues. V was pared by 5 bases and J by 2 bases, with 9 bases of the junction left unmatched. Germline CDR1 is SGHVS and CDR2 is FNYEAQ. The CDR3 sequence: CASSETAGGRAYEQYF. The CDR3, as DNA: TGTGCCAGCAGCGAAACAGCGGGAGGGCGGGCCTACGAGCAGTACTTC.

The chain couples TRBV28 to TRBJ2-6, with 8 bases lining up with TRBD1. V lost 5 bases, J lost 2 bases, and 5 bases stayed unmatched. Per germline, CDR1 MDHEN and CDR2 SYDVKM. The CDR3 spans 16 residues. Here the CDR3 reads CASSPRTGTGANVLTF. The CDR3 DNA sequence: TGTGCCAGCAGTCCACGGACAGGGACTGGGGCCAACGTCCTGACTTTC.

The rearrangement uses TRBV27 and TRBJ2-3; D uncertain. Germline-derived CDR1 and CDR2 are MNHEY and SMNVEV (reference sequence). The CDR3 length is 17 residues. V gave up 0 bases and J gave up 0 bases, with 13 bases separating them. The CDR3 bases are TGTGCCAGCAGTTTATCGAGAGACCCGACTAGCACAGATACGCAGTATTTT. This encodes CASSLSRDPTSTDTQYF.

The J gene is TRBJ2-7, the V gene TRBV4-1, with D possibly TRBD2 on 6 matching bases. The germline V gene encodes CDR1 MGHRA and CDR2 YSYEKL. Trimming took 4 bases from V and 3 from J, leaving 16 bases between them. This CDR3 contains 15 residues. CDR3 residues: CASSPSPSERYEQYF. In DNA form, the CDR3 reads TGCGCCAGCAGCCCATCACCTAGCGAGCGCTACGAGCAGTACTTC.

The V call is TRBV27, the J call TRBJ2-1; TRBD2 aligns across 14 bases. This CDR3 comprises 17 residues. J was trimmed by 10 bases and V by 1 base; bases with no gene match: 9. Germline CDR1 reads MNHEY; CDR2 reads SMNVEV (reference sequence). The CDR3 region is CASSLLGRGLAGEEQFF. The DNA for the CDR3 is TGTGCCAGCAGTTTATTAGGGAGGGGACTAGCGGGAGAGGAGCAGTTCTTC.

This chain links TRBV7-8 with TRBJ1-2, with 10 bases aligning to TRBD1. After removal of 3 bases from V and 3 bases from J, the junction contained 13 bases not matched to a gene. Germline V gene lookup returns CDR1 SGHVS and CDR2 FQNEAQ. The CDR3 runs 18 residues. The CDR3 is CASSFGRGQGNEDYGYTF. The DNA of the CDR3 is TGTGCCAGCAGCTTTGGTAGGGGACAGGGGAATGAAGACTATGGCTACACCTTC. Based on the CDR3 plus reference TRBV7-8 and TRBJ1-2, the full variable domain is GAGVSQSPRYKVAKRGQDVALRCDPISGHVSLFWYQQALGQGPEFLTYFQNEAQLDKSGLPSDRFFAERPEGSVSTLKIQRTQQEDSAVYLCASSFGRGQGNEDYGYTFGSGTRLTVV.

This clone was seen once. The same CDR3 can be traced to other DNA sequences in this sample. V is TRBV28 and J is TRBJ1-2; D remains ambiguous. The CDR3 length is 13 residues. Germline values: CDR1 MDHEN, CDR2 SYDVKM. Trimming shortened V by 3 bases and J by 1 base, and 6 bases separated the two germline ends. CDR3 in DNA: TGTGCCAGCAGTTTCGGTGGTAACTATGGCTACACCTTC. Residues: CASSFGGNYGYTF.